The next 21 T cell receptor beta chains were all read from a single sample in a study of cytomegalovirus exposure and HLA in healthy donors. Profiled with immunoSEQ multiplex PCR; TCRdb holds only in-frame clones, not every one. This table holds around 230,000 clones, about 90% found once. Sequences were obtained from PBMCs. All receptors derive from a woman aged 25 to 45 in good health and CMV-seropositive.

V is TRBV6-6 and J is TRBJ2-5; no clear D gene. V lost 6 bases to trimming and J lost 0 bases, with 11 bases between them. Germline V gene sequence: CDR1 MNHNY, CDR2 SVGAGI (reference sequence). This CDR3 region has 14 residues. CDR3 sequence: CASSPGGHQETQYF. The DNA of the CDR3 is TGTGCCAGCAGCCCAGGTGGTCACCAAGAGACCCAGTACTTC.

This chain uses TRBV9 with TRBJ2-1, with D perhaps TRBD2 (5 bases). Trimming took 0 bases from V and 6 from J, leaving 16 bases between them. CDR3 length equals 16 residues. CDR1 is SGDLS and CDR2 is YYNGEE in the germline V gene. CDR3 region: CASSVGSGSRGNEQFF. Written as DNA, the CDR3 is TGTGCCAGCAGCGTAGGATCCGGGTCTCGGGGCAATGAGCAGTTCTTC.

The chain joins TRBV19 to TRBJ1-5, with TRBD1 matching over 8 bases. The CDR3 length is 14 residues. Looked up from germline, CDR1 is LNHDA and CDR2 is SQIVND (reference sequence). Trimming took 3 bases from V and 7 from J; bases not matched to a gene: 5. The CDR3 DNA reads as TGTGCCAGTAGTATCGGACAGGGAGGGCAGCCCCAGCATTTT. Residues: CASSIGQGGQPQHF.

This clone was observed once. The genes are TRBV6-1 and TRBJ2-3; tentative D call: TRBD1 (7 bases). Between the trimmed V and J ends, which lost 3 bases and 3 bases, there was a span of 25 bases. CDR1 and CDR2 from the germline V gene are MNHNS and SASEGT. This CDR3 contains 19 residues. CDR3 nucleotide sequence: TGTGCCAGCAGTGATCGTTTAGGAGGGGGCTTAGGGGGAACAGATACGCAGTATTTT. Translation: CASSDRLGGGLGGTDTQYF.

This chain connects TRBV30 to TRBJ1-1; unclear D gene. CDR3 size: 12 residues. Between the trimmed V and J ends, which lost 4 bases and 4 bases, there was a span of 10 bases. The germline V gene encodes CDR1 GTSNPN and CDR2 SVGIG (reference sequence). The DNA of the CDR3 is TGTGCCTGGACTCCCCCGGGCACTGAAGCTTTCTTT. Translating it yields CAWTPPGTEAFF.

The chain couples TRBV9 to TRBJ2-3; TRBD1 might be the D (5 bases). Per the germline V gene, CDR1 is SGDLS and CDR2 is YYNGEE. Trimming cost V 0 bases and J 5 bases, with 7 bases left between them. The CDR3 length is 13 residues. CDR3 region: CASSVETEDTQYF. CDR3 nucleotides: TGTGCCAGCAGCGTAGAGACAGAAGATACGCAGTATTTT.

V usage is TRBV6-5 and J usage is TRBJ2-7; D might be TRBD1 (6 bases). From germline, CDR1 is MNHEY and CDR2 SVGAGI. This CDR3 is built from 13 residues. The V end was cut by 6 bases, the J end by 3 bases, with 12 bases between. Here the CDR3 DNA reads TGTGCCAGCAGGCCCCAGGGGAACTACGAGCAGTACTTC. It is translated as CASRPQGNYEQYF.

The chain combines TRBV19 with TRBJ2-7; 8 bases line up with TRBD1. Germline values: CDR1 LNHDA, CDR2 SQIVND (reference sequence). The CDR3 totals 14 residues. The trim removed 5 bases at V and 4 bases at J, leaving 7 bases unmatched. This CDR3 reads CASSPGQGLYEQYF. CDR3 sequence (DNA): TGTGCCAGTAGTCCCGGACAGGGATTGTACGAGCAGTACTTC. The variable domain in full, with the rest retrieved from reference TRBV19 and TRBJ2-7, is DGGITQSPKYLFRKEGQNVTLSCEQNLNHDAMYWYRQDPGQGLRLIYYSQIVNDFQKGDIAEGYSVSREKKESFPLTVTSAQKNPTAFYLCASSPGQGLYEQYFGPGTRLTVT.

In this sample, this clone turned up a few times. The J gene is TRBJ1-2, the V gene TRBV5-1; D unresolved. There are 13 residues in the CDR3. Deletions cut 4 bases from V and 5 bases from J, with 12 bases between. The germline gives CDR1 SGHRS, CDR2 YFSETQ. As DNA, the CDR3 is TGCGCCAGCAGCCTGGTCGGGGAGTATGGCTACACCTTC. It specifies CASSLVGEYGYTF.

CDR3 DNA sequence: TGTGCCAGCAGCGTTGGACTAGACCCGGTCTACGAGCAGTACTTC. This codes for CASSVGLDPVYEQYF. The V gene is TRBV9, the J gene TRBJ2-7; TRBD2 agrees at 7 bases. Trimming cost V 2 bases and J 3 bases; bases outside gene matches: 8. CDR1 and CDR2 from the germline V gene are SGDLS and YYNGEE. The CDR3 extends over 15 amino acids.

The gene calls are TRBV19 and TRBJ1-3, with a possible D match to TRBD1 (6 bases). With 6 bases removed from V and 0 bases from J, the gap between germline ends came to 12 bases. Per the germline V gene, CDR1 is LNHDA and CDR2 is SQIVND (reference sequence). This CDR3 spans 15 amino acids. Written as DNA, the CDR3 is TGTGCCAGTAGCTGCAGGGGAAGCTCTGGAAACACCATATATTTT. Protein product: CASSCRGSSGNTIYF.

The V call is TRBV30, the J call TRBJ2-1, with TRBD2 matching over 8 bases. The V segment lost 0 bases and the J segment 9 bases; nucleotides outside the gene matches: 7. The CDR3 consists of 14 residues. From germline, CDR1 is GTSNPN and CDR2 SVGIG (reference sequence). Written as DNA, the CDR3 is TGTGCCTGGAGTGTAGTAGCGGGATATAGTGAGCAGTTCTTC. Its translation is CAWSVVAGYSEQFF.

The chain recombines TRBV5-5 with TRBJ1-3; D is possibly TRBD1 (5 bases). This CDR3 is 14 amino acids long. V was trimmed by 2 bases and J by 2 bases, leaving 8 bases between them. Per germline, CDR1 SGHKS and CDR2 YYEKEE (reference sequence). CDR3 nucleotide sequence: TGTGCCAGCAGCTTATGGGGGGCTGGAAACACCATATATTTT. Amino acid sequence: CASSLWGAGNTIYF. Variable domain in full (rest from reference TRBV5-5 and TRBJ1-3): DAGVTQSPTHLIKTRGQQVTLRCSPISGHKSVSWYQQVLGQGPQFIFQYYEKEERGRGNFPDRFSARQFPNYSSELNVNALLLGDSALYLCASSLWGAGNTIYFGEGSWLTVV.

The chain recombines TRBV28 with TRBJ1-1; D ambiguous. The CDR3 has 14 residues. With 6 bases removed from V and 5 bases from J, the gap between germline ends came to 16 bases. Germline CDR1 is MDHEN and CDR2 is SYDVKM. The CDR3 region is CASSSPRALTEAFF. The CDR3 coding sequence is TGTGCCAGCAGCAGTCCGAGGGCGCTGACTGAAGCTTTCTTT.

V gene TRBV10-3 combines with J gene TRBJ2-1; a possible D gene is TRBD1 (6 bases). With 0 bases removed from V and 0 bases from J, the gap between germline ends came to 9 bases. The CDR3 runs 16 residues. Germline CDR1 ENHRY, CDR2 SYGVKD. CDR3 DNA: TGTGCCATCAGTGAGTCACGGGACAACTCCTACAATGAGCAGTTCTTC. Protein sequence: CAISESRDNSYNEQFF.

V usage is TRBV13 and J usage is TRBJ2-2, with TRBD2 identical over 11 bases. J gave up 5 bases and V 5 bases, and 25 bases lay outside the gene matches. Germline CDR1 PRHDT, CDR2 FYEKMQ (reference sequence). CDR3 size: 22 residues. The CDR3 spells CASSRRGAGVISGRAQTGELFF. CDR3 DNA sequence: TGTGCCAGCAGCCGCCGGGGCGCGGGAGTTATTAGCGGGAGGGCCCAGACCGGGGAGCTGTTTTTT.

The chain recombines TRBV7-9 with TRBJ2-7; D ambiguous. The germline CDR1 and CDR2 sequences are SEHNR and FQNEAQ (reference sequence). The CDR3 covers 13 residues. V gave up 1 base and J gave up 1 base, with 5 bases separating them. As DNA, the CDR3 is TGTGCCAGCAGCTTAGAGGAGTCCTACGAGCAGTACTTC. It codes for CASSLEESYEQYF.

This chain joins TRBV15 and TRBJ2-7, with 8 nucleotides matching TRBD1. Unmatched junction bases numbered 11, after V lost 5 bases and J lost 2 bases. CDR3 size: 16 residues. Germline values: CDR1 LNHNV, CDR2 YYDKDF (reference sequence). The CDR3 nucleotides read TGTGCCACCAGCCGACAGAGGACAGGGATACCCTACGAGCAGTACTTC. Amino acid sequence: CATSRQRTGIPYEQYF.

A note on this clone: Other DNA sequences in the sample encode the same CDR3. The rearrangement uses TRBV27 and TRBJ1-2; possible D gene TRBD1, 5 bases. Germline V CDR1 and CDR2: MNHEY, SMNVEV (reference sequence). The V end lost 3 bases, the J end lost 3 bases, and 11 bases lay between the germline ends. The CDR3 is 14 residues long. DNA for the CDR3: TGTGCCAGCAGTTTCGGGGGTGATCACTATGGCTACACCTTC. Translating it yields CASSFGGDHYGYTF.

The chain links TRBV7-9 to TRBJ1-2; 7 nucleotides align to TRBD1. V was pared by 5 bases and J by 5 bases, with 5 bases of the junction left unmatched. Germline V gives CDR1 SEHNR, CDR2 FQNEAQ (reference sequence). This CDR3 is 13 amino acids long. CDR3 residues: CASSDDRAYGYTF. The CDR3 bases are TGTGCCAGCAGCGACGACAGGGCGTATGGCTACACCTTC.

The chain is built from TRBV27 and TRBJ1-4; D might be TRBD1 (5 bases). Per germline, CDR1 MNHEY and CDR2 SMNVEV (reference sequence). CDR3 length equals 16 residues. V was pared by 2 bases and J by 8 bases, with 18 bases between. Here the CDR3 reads CASSLRSGGFSEKLFF. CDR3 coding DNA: TGTGCCAGCAGTTTAAGGTCGGGGGGGTTTAGCGAAAAACTGTTTTTT.